Listed here are 9 T cell receptor beta chains from one sample, sequenced in a study of T cells in women clearing cervical HPV infection. The repertoire was sequenced with immunoSEQ multiplex PCR; TCRdb's copy has only in-frame clones and lacks some. Its clone listing holds roughly 35,000 clones. The material sequenced was blood buffy coat. The receptors here all came from a woman aged 18-69 years with a cervical HPV16 infection that either progressed to CIN3+ or cleared (not recorded which).

In the case of this clone: The sequenced fragment ends 3 residues before the CDR3 boundary, so the rest is inferred from the germline J gene. The gene calls are TRBV20-1 and TRBJ2-1, with D perhaps matching TRBD1 (5 bases). Per the germline V gene, CDR1 is DFQATT and CDR2 is SNEGSKA (reference sequence). The germline V and J ends were trimmed by 0 bases and 2 bases, with 5 bases remaining between them. The CDR3 consists of 13 residues. CDR3 DNA (partial): TGCAGTGCTAGAGACAGGGCCTACAATGAG. Translated: CSARDRAYNE. From start to end, the CDR3 is CSARDRAYNEQFF.

On this clone: The read is 3 residues too short to cover the CDR3 end, so that end is filled in from the germline J gene. J is TRBJ2-4 and V is TRBV11-3; perhaps TRBD1 as D (6 bases). The ends were cut back, 5 bases at V and 7 bases at J, with 6 bases in the middle. Germline CDR1 and CDR2: SGHNT and YENEEA. The CDR3 runs to 11 residues. The CDR3 sequence is CASSQGNIQYF. The DNA read from the CDR3 is TGTGCCAGCAGCCAGGGGAACATT.

Of note for this clone: Coverage ceases 3 residues before the CDR3 finishes, and the germline J gene fills in the end. V is TRBV5-1 and J is TRBJ2-1; 8 bases fit TRBD2. V shed 1 base, J shed 8 bases, and the junction held 5 bases outside the gene matches. The CDR3 spans 14 residues. Germline CDR1 and CDR2: SGHRS and YFSETQ. This chain's CDR3 is CASSLRGGWDEQFF. CDR3 DNA, as far as it was read: TGCGCCAGCAGCTTGCGGGGGGGCTGGGATGAG.

Concerning this clone: At one boundary the junction diverges from the germline segment, which might be a read error. The read halts 3 residues ahead of the CDR3 end, with the missing end drawn from the germline J gene. J is TRBJ2-7 and V is TRBV4-2; D is possibly TRBD2 (6 bases). The germline V gene has CDR1 LGHNA and CDR2 YNFKEQ. The CDR3 spans 14 residues. The CDR3 loop reads CASSPTDYTYEQYF. The part of the CDR3 DNA that was read is TGCGCCAGCAGCCCCACGGACTATACCTACGAG.

A note on this clone: The CDR3 end lies 3 residues beyond the end of the read and is filled in from the germline J gene. The chain links TRBV29-1 to TRBJ2-1, with 7 bases aligning to TRBD2. The CDR3 length is 14 residues. J was trimmed by 0 bases and V by 5 bases; bases with no gene match: 4. Per the germline V gene, CDR1 is SQVTM and CDR2 is ANQGSEA. The CDR3 region is CSVKRDYSYNEQFF. The CDR3 DNA, read in part, is TGCAGCGTTAAAAGGGACTACTCCTACAATGAG.

As for this clone: The read terminates 3 residues ahead of where the CDR3 ends, so the germline J gene completes it. The gene calls are TRBV10-3 and TRBJ2-7; unclear D gene. Germline CDR1 is ENHRY and CDR2 is SYGVKD. The V and J ends lost 3 bases and 0 bases respectively, with 9 bases between them. The CDR3 runs 14 residues. The DNA read from the CDR3 is TGTGCCATCAGTGAATCGAGCTACTCCTACGAG. The encoded protein is CAISESSYSYE. In full, the CDR3 is CAISESSYSYEQYF.

As concerns this clone: The read is 3 residues too short to cover the CDR3 end, so that end is filled in from the germline J gene. The chain employs TRBV20-1 and TRBJ2-3; no clear D gene. V lost 4 bases and J lost 2, with 7 bases in between. The CDR3 is made up of 12 amino acids. Germline CDR1 and CDR2: DFQATT and SNEGSKA (reference sequence). Partial CDR3 DNA: TGCAGTGCTAAAATATACACAGATACG. Protein product: CSAKIYTDT. The whole CDR3 sequence is CSAKIYTDTQYF.

Concerning this clone itself: The DNA ends 3 residues before the CDR3 does, and the rest of the CDR3 is filled in from the germline J gene. The V and J genes are TRBV29-1 and TRBJ2-3; 7 bases map to TRBD2. This CDR3 is built from 16 residues. The germline CDR1 and CDR2 sequences are SQVTM and ANQGSEA. Trimming removed 4 bases from V and 2 bases from J; junction bases left unmatched: 12. CDR3 bases read: TGCAGCGTTGGGGGGAACAAGCGGGGCGTCACAGATACG. It yields the protein CSVGGNKRGVTDT. The whole CDR3 region reads CSVGGNKRGVTDTQYF.

As to this clone: The DNA ends 3 residues before the CDR3 does, and the rest of the CDR3 is filled in from the germline J gene. In the same sample, other DNA sequences code for this CDR3. The chain uses TRBV18 and TRBJ2-2; 9 nucleotides align to TRBD1. This CDR3 is 15 amino acids long. The germline gives CDR1 KGHSH, CDR2 LQKENI. CDR3 loop: CASSPTDRGNEKLFF. CDR3 bases read: TGTGCCAGCTCCCCCACCGACAGGGGGAATGAAAAG.